This record looks at one TCR beta chain sequence and its context. TCRdb keeps only in-frame clones here, not all; method: immunoSEQ multiplex PCR. The sample includes under 50,000 clones, approximately 80% of them seen just once. The source of the sample is a study of blood T cell repertoires in COVID-19. Study information: Samples of COVID-19 (acute and convalescent) were obtained from the United States, Italy and Spain.

Between the trimmed V and J ends, which lost 7 bases and 2 bases, there was a span of 17 bases. The CDR3 is made up of 15 amino acids. CDR1 and CDR2 (germline): SNHLY, FYNNEI. Sequenced sample: peripheral blood. The receptor was isolated from a human donor with active or convalescent COVID-19. The donor label of this sample is uncertain. V gene TRBV2 combines with J gene TRBJ2-5, with a tentative D call TRBD2 (6 bases). The CDR3: CASTPAGPNQETQYF. The CDR3, as DNA: TGTGCCAGCACCCCGGCGGGGCCTAATCAAGAGACCCAGTACTTC. Drawing the rest from reference TRBV2 and TRBJ2-5, the complete variable domain is EPEVTQTPSHQVTQMGQEVILRCVPISNHLYFYWYRQILGQKVEFLVSFYNNEISEKSEIFDDQFSVERPDGSNFTLKIRSTKLEDSAMYFCASTPAGPNQETQYFGPGTRLLVL.